What follows is one T cell receptor beta chain and its context. The antigen is not known. This sample was taken from a study of graft-versus-host responses after intestinal transplantation. The CDR3 runs to 17 residues. J was trimmed by 7 bases and V by 2 bases; bases with no gene match: 11. Germline V CDR1 and CDR2: LNHDA, SQIVND (reference sequence). TCRdb keeps only in-frame clones here, not all; method: immunoSEQ multiplex PCR. The sample shows 75,000 to 100,000 clones, over 80% of them seen only once. The sequenced sample was unstimulated CD8+ T cells sorted from spleen or lymph node cells, obtained before intestinal transplant. This sequence was found in a human donor who received an intestinal transplant. V and J are TRBV19 and TRBJ2-1; 10 bases match TRBD2. CDR3 loop: CASSIKILAGFLNEQFF. The CDR3 nucleotides read TGTGCCAGTAGTATAAAAATACTAGCGGGGTTTTTGAATGAGCAGTTCTTC.